This T cell receptor (beta chain) comes out of a study of identical twins (dated by TCRdb to 2016 to 2017). Turning to the overall study: The study deep-sequenced TCR alpha and beta repertoires from monozygotic twins, unrelated adults of various ages and cord blood to test whether fetal clonotypes persist. To rule out contamination, the twin experiments were replicated at different times with different library preparation protocols. Overall results and qualifications from the work: Abundant cord blood beta clonotypes had fewer insertions, young adult naive repertoires showed a similar but weaker trend, and memory repertoires showed no such trend. Excess twin sharing in beta out-of-frame sequences was weaker because fewer shared sequences lowered the signal-to-noise ratio. Compared with coincidental sharing between unrelated individuals, out-of-frame TCR alpha sequences shared between twins showed an excess of sequences with low generation probability. Invariant T cells such as MAIT and iNKT could partly confound zero-insertion analyses, though diverse VJ usage argued against this for most clonotypes. Recombination models systematically underestimated out-of-frame TCR alpha sharing in monozygotic twins but agreed with sharing between unrelated individuals. Conclusions relied on cross-sectional statistical analysis, since the same donors could not be followed over many years.

Remarks on this clonotype: What antigen it recognizes has not been identified. At one end the junction does not follow the germline gene, possibly because of a read error.

All donors were healthy Caucasians. Miltenyi CD45RO+ enrichment and human naive T-cell isolation kits were used to isolate memory (CD45RO+) and naive T cells from PBMC. The method behind the library was 5' RACE. The instrument given in TCRdb is Illumina HiSeq 2000. A universal primer binding site was added through template switching, and the final cDNA carried a unique molecular identifier so that TCR cDNA molecules could be counted accurately. Specific primers in the conserved constant-segment region were used to synthesize first-strand cDNA for TCR alpha and beta chains. To control for contamination, every cDNA library was double barcoded, receiving both a SMART-Mk sample barcode and Illumina barcodes. TruSeq adapter sequences and Illumina sample barcodes were added in two successive PCR steps. TCR alpha and beta cDNA libraries were sequenced on the Illumina HiSeq platform with custom primers. In the paper's pipeline: MiGEC processed the raw reads to extract unique molecular identifiers, while MiXCR was used to determine the CDR3 positions. For each individual, recombination models were inferred using an EM algorithm with the repgenHMM and IGoR tools. The tcR package in R was used for shared clonotype analysis, with sharing normalized by the product of cloneset sizes. To study raw recombination without the effects of thymic and clonal selection, out-of-frame nonproductive sequences were analyzed. Clones were called with MiXCR by TCRdb after fastp trimmed the public reads at Q25, and only in-frame beta chains were retained. Entries are consolidated by CDR3 protein sequence, retaining the most common genes and DNA. The V and J calls were not made by the authors but by TCRdb's processing. The sample table records roughly 250,000 distinct CDR3 sequences; over 12% of these occur just once. 7% to 9% of the sample comes from the top ten.

Based on the germline V gene, the CDR1 and CDR2 sequences are SGHRS and YFSETQ. From cysteine to phenylalanine, the CDR3 is 18 amino acids long. Here the CDR3 DNA is all that survives: 54 bases in frame from base 1. The chain employs TRBV5-1 and TRBJ2-3; the junction holds 14 bases that match TRBD2. Source material: memory (CD45RO+) T cells sorted from blood. Sample cell subset or site, as interpreted from the label and publication: CD45RO+ enriched T cells. The TCR sequence derives from a young woman in good health. CDR3 region: CVSSPLPPGLAGADTQYF. The DNA sequence reads TGCGTCAGCAGCCCCCTCCCGCCGGGACTAGCGGGGGCGGATACGCAGTATTTT.